This note documents a single T cell receptor (beta chain) sequence. No antigen is known for it. This specimen belongs to a study of vaccination effects on CD4 cells after COVID-19. Study outcomes and limitations: In the study, convalescent patients were few, and early post-infection timepoints were absent.

With the ViraFEST assay, the study expanded antigen-specific CD4+ T cells using viral peptide pools, then sequenced them. On roughly day 10 of culture, CD4+ T cells were separated out. Prior SARS-CoV-2 infection was absent in the vaccine recipients, as shown by negative nucleocapsid antibodies. Fresh IL-2-containing medium replaced half the medium on days 3 and 7. Data came from immunoSEQ multiplex PCR; TCRdb stores just in-frame clones and leaves some out. The sample lists 67,000 or so clones, roughly 78% occurring once. This CDR3 has 15 amino acids. Germline values: CDR1 KGHDR, CDR2 SFDVKD. V lost 5 bases and J lost 4; bases outside the gene matches: 7.

Specimen: CD4+ T cells from PBMCs cultured with HCoV-OC43 spike peptides, collected before COVID-19 vaccination. Documented subset: HCoV-OC43 spike overlapping peptide pool stimulation. The receptor's source is a human donor who received a COVID-19 vaccine. The chain is built from TRBV24-1 and TRBJ1-2, with TRBD1 matching 9 bases. For the CDR3, the DNA is TGTGCCACCAGTGCCCGGACAGGGGCGGTCTATGGCTACACCTTC. It specifies CATSARTGAVYGYTF.